Listed below are T cell receptor beta chains from one sample, sequenced in a study of shared clonotypes between healthy human individuals. Clones were sequenced by immunoSEQ multiplex PCR, and TCRdb holds only the in-frame ones, with some missing. The sample contains roughly 2.4 million clones, approximately 95% of which appear only once. The sample comprised naive CD4+ T cells sorted from blood. Source of these receptors: a man between 18 and 29 years old in good health. CDR3s include the opening cysteine and the closing phenylalanine or tryptophan. A D gene is named only where the DNA matches it firmly. The size field is filled for only some rows; it gives once, few, many or a size class.

-,few,TRBJ1-1,TRBV6-1,TGTGCCAGCAGAGCAACAGGGAACACTGAAGCTTTCTTT,CASRATGNTEAFF
-,few,TRBJ1-6,TRBV19,TGTGCCAGTAGTTTAACAGGTGATAATTCACCCCTCCACTTT,CASSLTGDNSPLHF
-,-,TRBJ1-1,TRBV28,TGTGCCAAAGGGAACCGAGGGAAGTTTGGCACTGAAGCTTTCTTT,CAKGNRGKFGTEAFF
-,-,TRBJ2-7,TRBV19,TGTGCCAGTAACTCCTTTGGCGAGCAGTACTTC,CASNSFGEQYF
-,-,TRBJ2-3,TRBV6-1,TGTGCCAGCAGTGGGTCGGCTGGTACGCAGTATTTT,CASSGSAGTQYF
TRBD1,-,TRBJ1-1,TRBV7-2,TGTGCCAGCAGCCCGGACAGGGGAGCCGGCACTGAAGCTTTCTTT,CASSPDRGAGTEAFF
-,-,TRBJ2-1,TRBV28,TGTGCCAGCAGTTTAGGAGGTAGCGGTTACAATGAGCAGTTCTTC,CASSLGGSGYNEQFF
-,-,TRBJ2-1,TRBV10-3,TGTGCCATCAGCGCCCAAACAGGGCCCTACAATGAGCAGTTCTTC,CAISAQTGPYNEQFF
TRBD1,-,TRBJ2-7,TRBV7-9,TGTGCCAGCAGCTTATCCGGACAGGGGGCTTCGATAGGCGAGCAGTACTTC,CASSLSGQGASIGEQYF
-,-,TRBJ2-7,TRBV14,TGTGCCAGCAGCCAAGGAGGGAAAGAGCAGTACTTC,CASSQGGKEQYF
-,once,TRBJ1-4,TRBV5-1,TGCGCCAGCAGCTTGCAGCCTGCCGCAACTAATGAAAAACTGTTTTTT,CASSLQPAATNEKLFF
-,-,TRBJ1-1,TRBV5-6,TGTGCCAGCAGCTCCGGAGGGAGGTTCACTGAAGCTTTCTTT,CASSSGGRFTEAFF
TRBD1,-,TRBJ2-1,TRBV28,TGTGCCAGCAGTTTAACTCCGGGACAGGGTAGAGACAATGAGCAGTTCTTC,CASSLTPGQGRDNEQFF
-,-,TRBJ2-5,TRBV6-1,TGTGCCAGCAGTGAAGGATATACGGGGCAAGAGACCCAGTACTTC,CASSEGYTGQETQYF
-,few,TRBJ1-1,TRBV7-3,TGTGCCAGCAGCTTAACCGGGAACACTGAAGCTTTCTTT,CASSLTGNTEAFF
TRBD2,once,TRBJ2-2,TRBV5-4,TGTGCCAGCGGCAAGGGACTAGCGGGACATTCTGGCACCGGGGAGCTGTTTTTT,CASGKGLAGHSGTGELFF
TRBD1,-,TRBJ2-3,TRBV7-3,TGTGCCAGCAGCTCAAGACAGGGGGTGGGCACAGATACGCAGTATTTT,CASSSRQGVGTDTQYF
-,-,TRBJ2-5,TRBV7-9,TGTGCCAGCAGCCTACTCGGGGTTGAGACCCAGTACTTC,CASSLLGVETQYF
TRBD1,-,TRBJ2-7,TRBV5-1,TGCGCCAGCAGCTTGGCGGGACAGGCTCGATTTTCCTACGAGCAGTACTTC,CASSLAGQARFSYEQYF
TRBD1,-,TRBJ1-1,TRBV28,TGTGCCAGCAGTTTGGTGACAGGGGGCGACCGGACTGAAGCTTTCTTT,CASSLVTGGDRTEAFF
-,-,TRBJ2-1,TRBV27,TGTGCCAGCAGTTTATCGGGTACGATTTTCACGAGCTCCTACAATGAGCAGTTCTTC,CASSLSGTIFTSSYNEQFF
-,-,TRBJ1-1,TRBV6-1,TGTGCCAGCAGTGAAGGTTTTTCAGGGGTAACTGAAGCTTTCTTT,CASSEGFSGVTEAFF
TRBD1,-,TRBJ1-1,TRBV7-9,TGTGCCAGCAGCAAAGGGGACAGGGGGCATGCTGAAGCTTTCTTT,CASSKGDRGHAEAFF
-,-,TRBJ2-7,TRBV12-5,TGTGCTAGTGCACCCATCTCCGACGACGAGCAGTACTTC,CASAPISDDEQYF
TRBD1,-,TRBJ1-5,TRBV2,TGTGCCACCGCACAGGGGATGGGCAATCAGCCCCAGCATTTT,CATAQGMGNQPQHF